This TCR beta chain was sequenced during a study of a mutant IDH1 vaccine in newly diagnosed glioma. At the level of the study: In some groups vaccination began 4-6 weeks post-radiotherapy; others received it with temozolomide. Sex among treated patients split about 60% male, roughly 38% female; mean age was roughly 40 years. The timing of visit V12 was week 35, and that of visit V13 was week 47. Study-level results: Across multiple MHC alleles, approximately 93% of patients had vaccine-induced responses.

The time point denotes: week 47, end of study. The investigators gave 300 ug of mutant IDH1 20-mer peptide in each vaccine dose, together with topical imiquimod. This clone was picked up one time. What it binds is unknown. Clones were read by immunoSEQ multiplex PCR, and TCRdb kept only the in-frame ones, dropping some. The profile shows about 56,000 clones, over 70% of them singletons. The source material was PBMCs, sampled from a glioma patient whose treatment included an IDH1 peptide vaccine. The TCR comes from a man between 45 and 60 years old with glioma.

The CDR3 spells CASSAGENWNNEQFF. CDR3 DNA sequence: TGTGCCAGCAGCGCAGGGGAGAACTGGAACAATGAGCAGTTCTTC. This sequence joins TRBV9 and TRBJ2-1; the D gene is possibly TRBD1 (6 bases). Germline loops: CDR1 SGDLS, CDR2 YYNGEE. This CDR3 contains 15 residues. Trimming removed 3 bases at V and 5 bases at J, with 15 bases between.